Shown below are 24 T cell receptor beta chains from a single sample sequenced in a study of blood T cells in healthy people across ages. Together with a sample-barcoded 5' primer, a J-beta primer mix was included in a second PCR lasting roughly 6 to 12 cycles. TCRdb called the 5' RACE reads again in MiXCR, with one record for every CDR3 protein. The data contain approximately 1.5 million distinct CDR3 sequences, 30% to 35% of them seen just once; the ten biggest clones take up about 11%. Sequenced material: blood. These receptors were collected from a woman aged 25 to 39 in good health.

This clonotype came up a few times. The V and J genes are TRBV9 and TRBJ1-1; D not resolved. Germline CDR1 SGDLS, CDR2 YYNGEE. There are 13 residues in the CDR3. V gave up 1 base and J gave up 1 base, with 5 bases separating them. CDR3 sequence: CASSVLTNTEAFF. CDR3 DNA: TGTGCCAGCAGCGTACTCACGAACACTGAAGCTTTCTTT. The full variable domain, completed using reference TRBV9 and TRBJ1-1, is DSGVTQTPKHLITATGQRVTLRCSPRSGDLSVYWYQQSLDQGLQFLIQYYNGEERAKGNILERFSAQQFPDLHSELNLSSLELGDSALYFCASSVLTNTEAFFGQGTRLTVV.

The chain employs TRBV5-1 and TRBJ1-1; 8 bases map to TRBD1. Germline V lookup: CDR1 SGHRS, CDR2 YFSETQ. CDR3 length equals 14 residues. The V and J ends lost 3 bases and 6 bases, in that order; junction bases with no gene match: 7. As DNA, the CDR3 is TGCGCCAGCAGCTCTGACAGGGGTTCCTCTGAAGCTTTCTTT. Amino acids: CASSSDRGSSEAFF. Full variable domain (missing parts from reference TRBV5-1 and TRBJ1-1): KAGVTQTPRYLIKTRGQQVTLSCSPISGHRSVSWYQQTPGQGLQFLFEYFSETQRNKGNFPGRFSGRQFSNSRSEMNVSTLELGDSALYLCASSSDRGSSEAFFGQGTRLTVV.

In the case of this clonotype: Being one base from a much bigger clone, this may be a read error. CDR3: CGVEAQGGFYDEQYF. The CDR3 DNA follows: TGCGGCGTTGAAGCGCAGGGTGGATTTTACGACGAGCAGTACTTC. The chain joins TRBV29-1 to TRBJ2-7, with a possible D match to TRBD1 (5 bases). Germline loops: CDR1 SQVTM, CDR2 ANQGSEA. This CDR3 spans 15 amino acids.

The rearrangement uses TRBV28 and TRBJ2-1; 13 positions agree with TRBD2. This CDR3 has 16 residues. CDR1 and CDR2 (germline): MDHEN, SYDVKM. V lost 3 bases to trimming and J lost 7 bases; unmatched junction nucleotides: 6. The CDR3 sequence is CASSFILAGGPNEQFF. The CDR3 DNA reads as TGTGCCAGCAGTTTTATACTAGCGGGAGGGCCTAATGAGCAGTTCTTC.

The chain is built from TRBV5-5 and TRBJ1-2; weak D call: TRBD1 (5 bases). Trimming left V 4 bases short and J 8 bases short, with 18 bases between. The CDR3 runs 14 residues. Germline assignment: CDR1 SGHKS and CDR2 YYEKEE (reference sequence). CDR3 coding DNA: TGTGCCAGCAGCCCCCTGGACGGGGGAGGAGGCTACACCTTC. Translating gives CASSPLDGGGGYTF. Drawing the rest from reference TRBV5-5 and TRBJ1-2, the complete variable domain is DAGVTQSPTHLIKTRGQQVTLRCSPISGHKSVSWYQQVLGQGPQFIFQYYEKEERGRGNFPDRFSARQFPNYSSELNVNALLLGDSALYLCASSPLDGGGGYTFGSGTRLTVV.

At least ten counts were recorded for this clonotype. The rearrangement links TRBV4-2 to TRBJ2-1; D possibly matches TRBD1 or TRBD2 (6 bases each). This CDR3 has 13 amino acids. The germline gives CDR1 LGHNA, CDR2 YNFKEQ. V was pared by 7 bases and J by 8 bases, with 15 bases between. The CDR3 DNA follows: TGTGCCAGCACCGAAGGGGGGTTCGATGAGCAGTTCTTC. Its protein is CASTEGGFDEQFF.

J is TRBJ2-5 and V is TRBV6-6, with unresolved D. The CDR3 totals 14 residues. The germline V and J ends were trimmed by 0 bases and 4 bases, with 9 bases remaining between them. The V gene's germline CDR1 is MNHNY and CDR2 SVGAGI (reference sequence). CDR3 amino acids: CASSYSGPSETQYF. The CDR3 DNA sequence: TGTGCCAGCAGTTACTCGGGCCCCTCAGAGACCCAGTACTTC.

As for this clonotype: No conserved phenylalanine or tryptophan ends this CDR3, so it is likely a read error. V and J are TRBV2 and TRBJ2-5; D gene ambiguous. Germline CDR1 reads SNHLY; CDR2 reads FYNNEI. This CDR3 contains 15 residues. V was pared by 6 bases and J by 5 bases, with 19 bases between. In DNA, the CDR3 is TGTGCCAGCAGCCTAGGACGGAAATCATCGGAGACCCAGTACTAC. Translating it yields CASSLGRKSSETQYY.

The chain couples TRBV4-2 to TRBJ2-1; possibly TRBD1 or TRBD2 for D (5 bases each). The CDR3 covers 15 residues. From germline, CDR1 is LGHNA and CDR2 YNFKEQ. Trimming shortened V by 3 bases and J by 5 bases, and 14 bases separated the two germline ends. The CDR3 here is CASSQGTTGNNEQFF. Written as DNA, the CDR3 is TGTGCCAGCAGCCAGGGGACCACCGGTAACAATGAGCAGTTCTTC.

The chain carries TRBV11-2 and TRBJ2-2, with D possibly called TRBD1 or TRBD2 (5 bases each). V lost 1 base to trimming and J lost 0 bases, with 12 bases between them. In germline, CDR1 is SGHAT, CDR2 FQNNGV. The length of the CDR3 is 17 residues. Here the CDR3 DNA reads TGTGCCAGCAGCTTAGCTTTAGGGACGGCGAACACCGGGGAGCTGTTTTTT. Translated, it gives CASSLALGTANTGELFF.

The J gene is TRBJ1-1, the V gene TRBV6-6; weak D call: TRBD1 (5 bases). The CDR3 is 16 amino acids. The V end was cut by 5 bases, the J end by 1 base, with 17 bases between. Germline values: CDR1 MNHNY, CDR2 SVGAGI (reference sequence). CDR3 amino acids: CASSKSRQGANTEAFF. CDR3 sequence (DNA): TGTGCCAGCAGTAAATCCCGTCAAGGGGCGAACACTGAAGCTTTCTTT.

This clonotype has only a few counts. The rearrangement joins TRBV7-2 to TRBJ2-7, with a weak D call TRBD1 (5 bases). Trimming shortened V by 1 base and J by 0 bases, and 10 bases separated the two germline ends. The CDR3 consists of 15 residues. From germline, CDR1 is SGHTA and CDR2 FQGNSA. This CDR3 reads CASSLVVTVSYEQYF. CDR3 in DNA: TGTGCCAGCAGCTTAGTTGTGACAGTCTCCTACGAGCAGTACTTC.

The V and J genes are TRBV20-1 and TRBJ1-2; D possibly corresponds to TRBD1 (6 bases). Trimming cost V 6 bases and J 6 bases, with 17 bases left between them. Germline assignment: CDR1 DFQATT and CDR2 SNEGSKA (reference sequence). The CDR3 runs 13 residues. The CDR3, as DNA: TGCAGTGCCGTAACCATTGGACAGCATGGCTACACCTTC. Its protein product is CSAVTIGQHGYTF.

In its sample, this clonotype was seen a few times. The chain employs TRBV11-2 and TRBJ2-7; D might be TRBD1 (5 bases). V lost 5 bases and J lost 0, with 17 bases in between. CDR3 length: 16 residues. CDR1 is SGHAT and CDR2 is FQNNGV in the germline V gene. The CDR3 protein is CASSPRVPGISYEQYF. CDR3 coding DNA: TGTGCCAGCAGCCCCCGGGTTCCAGGGATCTCCTACGAGCAGTACTTC.

This clonotype has more than one count but fewer than ten. The J gene is TRBJ2-3, the V gene TRBV9; 9 nucleotides agree with TRBD2. There are 16 residues in the CDR3. J lost 1 base, V lost 0 bases, and 3 bases had no gene match. Looked up from germline, CDR1 is SGDLS and CDR2 is YYNGEE. The CDR3 here is CASSVEGGGGTDTQYF. The CDR3 DNA reads TGTGCCAGCAGCGTAGAGGGCGGGGGGGGCACAGATACGCAGTATTTT.

The V and J genes are TRBV27 and TRBJ1-2; D perhaps matches TRBD1 (6 bases). Germline CDR1 reads MNHEY; CDR2 reads SMNVEV (reference sequence). V gave up 5 bases and J gave up 4 bases, with 11 bases separating them. The CDR3 contains 13 residues. For the CDR3, the DNA is TGTGCCAGCAGTGCCAGGGGTGTCTATGGCTACACCTTC. Translated: CASSARGVYGYTF.

The V gene is TRBV12-5, the J gene TRBJ2-1, with 8 bases lining up with TRBD2. V lost 6 bases and J lost 8; bases outside the gene matches: 15. The CDR3 is made up of 16 amino acids. Germline V gene lookup returns CDR1 LGHNT and CDR2 FRNRAP. The CDR3 DNA sequence: TGTGCTAGTGGGGCCAGCGGGAGTTTAGGTATTGATGAGCAGTTCTTC. Translated, it gives CASGASGSLGIDEQFF.

V gene TRBV7-2 combines with J gene TRBJ2-5; 11 nucleotides line up with TRBD1. V was pared by 6 bases and J by 4 bases, with 4 bases of the junction left unmatched. CDR1 is SGHTA and CDR2 is FQGNSA in the germline V gene. The CDR3 sequence is 14 residues long. The CDR3 loop reads CASRKDRGPETQYF. The CDR3 nucleotides read TGTGCCAGCAGGAAGGACAGGGGGCCAGAGACCCAGTACTTC.

This clonotype appeared a few times. The chain links TRBV10-3 to TRBJ2-7; D unclear. V was cut by 3 bases and J by 2 bases, with 14 bases left in between. Germline-derived CDR1 and CDR2 are ENHRY and SYGVKD. CDR3 length: 15 residues. The CDR3 region is CAISDPGSRTYEQYF. CDR3 DNA: TGTGCCATCAGTGACCCCGGCAGTAGGACCTACGAGCAGTACTTC.

The chain has TRBV7-2 and TRBJ2-1; D call uncertain. V was clipped by 3 bases and J by 0 bases, with 9 bases between them. Per germline, CDR1 SGHTA and CDR2 FQGNSA. This CDR3 contains 15 residues. The CDR3 region has the DNA TGTGCCAGCAGCTTCAGGAGCGTCTCCTACAATGAGCAGTTCTTC. As protein: CASSFRSVSYNEQFF.

The CDR3 region is CASSLPRGLNTEAFF. CDR3 bases: TGTGCCAGCTCACTTCCCCGGGGCTTGAACACTGAAGCTTTCTTT. The rearrangement links TRBV18 to TRBJ1-1; D possibly corresponds to TRBD1 (5 bases). Trimming removed 4 bases at V and 0 bases at J, with 12 bases between. The germline V gene has CDR1 KGHSH and CDR2 LQKENI. The CDR3 is 15 amino acids.

DNA for the CDR3: TGTGCCAGCAGCAAAGGCTTGGGACACGTAAAACTGTTTTTT. This translates into CASSKGLGHVKLFF. The V gene is TRBV11-2, the J gene TRBJ1-4; D possibly corresponds to TRBD1 (6 bases). Germline values: CDR1 SGHAT, CDR2 FQNNGV. The CDR3 is 14 amino acids. V lost 5 bases to trimming and J lost 10 bases, with 17 bases between them.

The V call is TRBV5-6, the J call TRBJ1-2, with D hard to call. The V and J ends lost 4 bases and 10 bases respectively, with 17 bases between them. This CDR3 has 13 residues. From germline, CDR1 is SGHDT and CDR2 YYEEEE. Here the CDR3 reads CASSTVGGHDYTF. The CDR3 coding sequence is TGTGCCAGCAGCACTGTGGGAGGGCACGACTACACCTTC.

This chain links TRBV6-1 with TRBJ2-2; TRBD1 aligns across 7 bases. Per the germline V gene, CDR1 is MNHNS and CDR2 is SASEGT. The CDR3 has 14 amino acids. V shed 7 bases and J 4 bases; nucleotides not matched to a gene: 6. CDR3 in DNA: TGTGCCAGCAAGGACAGGAACGTCACCGGGGAGCTGTTTTTT. This codes for CASKDRNVTGELFF.